The 7 T cell receptor beta chains presented below share a single source sample, sequenced in a study of blood T cell repertoires in COVID-19. Produced via immunoSEQ multiplex PCR; TCRdb's table is partial and in-frame only. The table includes 20,000 to 25,000 clones, more than 85% detected once. Sequencing was carried out using peripheral blood. The receptors here all came from an older man with active COVID-19.

The CDR3 reads CASSTDRGWSYEQYF. The CDR3 DNA sequence: TGCGCCAGCAGCACGGACAGGGGGTGGTCCTACGAGCAGTACTTC. The rearrangement joins TRBV5-1 to TRBJ2-7; 10 nucleotides agree with TRBD1. The junction had 5 bases not matched to a gene; V was cut back by 4 bases and J by 1 base. Per germline, CDR1 SGHRS and CDR2 YFSETQ. The CDR3 spans 15 residues. The full variable domain, its missing parts supplied by reference TRBV5-1 and TRBJ2-7, is KAGVTQTPRYLIKTRGQQVTLSCSPISGHRSVSWYQQTPGQGLQFLFEYFSETQRNKGNFPGRFSGRQFSNSRSEMNVSTLELGDSALYLCASSTDRGWSYEQYFGPGTRLTVT.

The rearrangement links TRBV27 to TRBJ2-1, with 14 bases that match TRBD2. Germline V lookup: CDR1 MNHEY, CDR2 SMNVEV (reference sequence). This CDR3 spans 15 amino acids. The V and J ends lost 5 bases and 10 bases, in that order; junction bases with no gene match: 7. CDR3 nucleotides: TGTGCCAGCAGTATGACTAGCGGGGGGGTAGGGGAGCAGTTCTTC. The encoded protein is CASSMTSGGVGEQFF.

The rearrangement uses TRBV9 and TRBJ2-1; TRBD1 agrees at 8 bases. This CDR3 comprises 16 residues. Trimming took 0 bases from V and 2 from J; bases not matched to a gene: 4. Germline CDR1 reads SGDLS; CDR2 reads YYNGEE. CDR3 bases: TGTGCCAGCAGCGTAGTGGACAGGGCCCCCTACAATGAGCAGTTCTTC. Protein sequence: CASSVVDRAPYNEQFF. The complete variable domain, with remaining parts taken from reference TRBV9 and TRBJ2-1, reads DSGVTQTPKHLITATGQRVTLRCSPRSGDLSVYWYQQSLDQGLQFLIQYYNGEERAKGNILERFSAQQFPDLHSELNLSSLELGDSALYFCASSVVDRAPYNEQFFGPGTRLTVL.

The CDR3 nucleotides read TGTGCCAGCAGCGCCGGACTAGCGGCCAGCTCCTACGAGCAGTACTTC. It translates to CASSAGLAASSYEQYF. V usage is TRBV7-6 and J usage is TRBJ2-7; 10 bases fit TRBD2. Unmatched junction bases numbered 7, after V lost 5 bases and J lost 0 bases. This CDR3 is 16 amino acids long. Germline assignment: CDR1 SGHVS and CDR2 FNYEAQ.

Written as DNA, the CDR3 is TGTGCCAGCAGTTACGCCTCTACAGGGCCCCAAGAGACCCAGTACTTC. This translates into CASSYASTGPQETQYF. The rearrangement joins TRBV6-5 to TRBJ2-5; TRBD1 is a possible D gene (6 bases). V lost 2 bases to trimming and J lost 1 base, with 14 bases between them. The CDR3 runs 16 residues. CDR1 and CDR2 from the germline V gene are MNHEY and SVGAGI.

V usage is TRBV7-2 and J usage is TRBJ1-1, with D perhaps matching TRBD1 (5 bases). Germline lookup yields CDR1 SGHTA and CDR2 FQGNSA. V shed 0 bases and J shed 4 bases, with 12 bases lying between them. This CDR3 spans 15 amino acids. The CDR3: CASSLAAGRSTEAFF. CDR3 DNA: TGTGCCAGCAGCTTAGCTGCAGGGCGATCCACTGAAGCTTTCTTT.

The chain links TRBV3-1 (or the pseudogene TRBV3-2) to TRBJ2-5, with D unresolved. The ends were cut back, 2 bases at V and 1 base at J, with 8 bases in the middle. Germline assignment: CDR1 LGHDT and CDR2 YNNKEL (reference sequence). The CDR3 has 14 amino acids. CDR3 bases: TGTGCCAGCAGCCAACCCCACGGCCAAGAGACCCAGTACTTC. Translation: CASSQPHGQETQYF.